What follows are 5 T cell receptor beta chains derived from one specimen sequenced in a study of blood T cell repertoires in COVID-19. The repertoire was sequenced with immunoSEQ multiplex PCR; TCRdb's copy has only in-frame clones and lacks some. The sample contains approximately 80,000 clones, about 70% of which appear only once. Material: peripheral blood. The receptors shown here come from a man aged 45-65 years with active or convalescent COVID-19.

CDR3 bases: TGTGCCAGCATGCACTGGGACAGGGGGGCCGAGCAGTACTTC. This encodes CASMHWDRGAEQYF. V usage is TRBV2 and J usage is TRBJ2-7; 11 nucleotides agree with TRBD1. CDR3 size: 14 residues. From germline, CDR1 is SNHLY and CDR2 FYNNEI. After removal of 7 bases from V and 6 bases from J, the junction contained 8 bases not matched to a gene.

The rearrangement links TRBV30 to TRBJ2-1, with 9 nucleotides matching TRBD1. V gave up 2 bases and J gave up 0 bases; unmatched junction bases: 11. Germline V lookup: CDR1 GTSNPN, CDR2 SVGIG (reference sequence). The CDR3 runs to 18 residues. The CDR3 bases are TGTGCCTGGAGTTTCCTGGGGACAGGGAGCTACTCCTACAATGAGCAGTTCTTC. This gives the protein CAWSFLGTGSYSYNEQFF.

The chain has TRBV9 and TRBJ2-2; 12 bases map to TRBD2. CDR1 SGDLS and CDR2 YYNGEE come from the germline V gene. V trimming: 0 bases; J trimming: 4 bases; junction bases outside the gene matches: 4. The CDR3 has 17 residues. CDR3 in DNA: TGTGCCAGCAGCGTAGGTGTACTAGCGGGGGGCACCGGGGAGCTGTTTTTT. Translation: CASSVGVLAGGTGELFF.

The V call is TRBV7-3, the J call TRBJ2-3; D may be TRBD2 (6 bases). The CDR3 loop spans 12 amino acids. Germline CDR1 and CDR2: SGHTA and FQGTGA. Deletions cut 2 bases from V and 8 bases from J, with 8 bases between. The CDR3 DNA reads TGTGCCAGCAGCTTACAGGGAGGTACGCAGTATTTT. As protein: CASSLQGGTQYF.

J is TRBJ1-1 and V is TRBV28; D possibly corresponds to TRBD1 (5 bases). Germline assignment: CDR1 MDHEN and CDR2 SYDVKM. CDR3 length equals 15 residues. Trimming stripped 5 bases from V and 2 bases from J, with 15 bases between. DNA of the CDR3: TGTGCCAGCAGTGCCCCCGGGGGTCCTAACACTGAAGCTTTCTTT. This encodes CASSAPGGPNTEAFF.